The rows below give T cell receptor beta chains drawn from one sample of a study of blood T cell repertoires in COVID-19. Sequencing used immunoSEQ multiplex PCR; TCRdb keeps in-frame clones, though not all of them. The sample shows over 110,000 clones, about 87% of them seen only once. The sample was peripheral blood. The receptors derive from a human donor in a cohort sampled during active COVID-19. Both conserved end residues are part of each CDR3. A D gene is named only where the DNA matches it firmly. Some rows mark clone size as missing; the rest say once, few, many or name a class of expanded clone.

TRBV7-3,TRBJ2-1,once,15,TRBD1,CASSLTRGPYNEQFF,TGTGCCAGCAGCTTAACGAGGGGGCCCTACAATGAGCAGTTCTTC
TRBV25-1,TRBJ2-6,medium-sized,11,TRBD2,CAAEGRDVLTF,TGTGCCGCGGAGGGGAGGGACGTCCTGACTTTC
TRBV10-3,TRBJ1-2,NA,14,TRBD1,CAIRDTRGDYGYTF,TGTGCCATCAGGGATACCAGGGGGGACTATGGCTACACCTTC
TRBV3-1/TRBV3-2,TRBJ2-5,NA,15,TRBD2,CASSPWTSGAETQYF,TGTGCCAGCAGCCCATGGACTAGCGGAGCGGAGACCCAGTACTTC
TRBV5-1,TRBJ2-5,once,14,TRBD2,CASSLAGGQETQYF,TGCGCCAGCAGCTTAGCGGGGGGGCAAGAGACCCAGTACTTC
TRBV2,TRBJ2-7,NA,15,TRBD2,CASSDLTSLSYEQYF,TGTGCCAGCAGTGATCTGACTAGCCTTTCCTACGAGCAGTACTTC
TRBV5-6,TRBJ1-1,NA,16,NA,CASSLYGIAMNTEAFF,TGTGCCAGCAGCTTGTACGGGATCGCCATGAACACTGAAGCTTTCTTT
TRBV27,TRBJ2-7,NA,11,TRBD2,CASRGGYEQYF,TGTGCCAGCAGGGGGGGGTACGAGCAGTACTTC
TRBV19,TRBJ1-6,NA,14,NA,CASSVGRAFSPLHF,TGTGCCAGTAGTGTCGGCAGGGCCTTTTCACCCCTCCACTTT
TRBV2,TRBJ1-1,few,16,TRBD1,CASSEGQGPMNTEAFF,TGTGCCAGCAGTGAGGGACAGGGGCCAATGAACACTGAAGCTTTCTTT
TRBV6-6,TRBJ1-2,NA,16,TRBD1,CASSHRQGAPNYGYTF,TGTGCCAGCAGCCATCGACAGGGGGCGCCTAACTATGGCTACACCTTC
TRBV7-2,TRBJ1-5,NA,13,NA,CASSRTFNQPQHF,TGTGCCAGCAGCCGGACTTTCAATCAGCCCCAGCATTTT
TRBV20-1,TRBJ1-1,NA,11,NA,CSATAGTEAFF,TGCAGTGCTACAGCGGGGACTGAAGCTTTCTTT
TRBV7-8,TRBJ1-5,NA,14,NA,CASSLTGETQPQHF,TGTGCCAGCAGCTTAACTGGGGAGACTCAGCCCCAGCATTTT
TRBV18,TRBJ2-2,NA,20,TRBD1,CASSSFYGQGRMVNTGELFF,TGTGCCAGCTCATCGTTCTATGGACAGGGGAGAATGGTAAACACCGGGGAGCTGTTTTTT
TRBV11-2,TRBJ1-5,NA,14,TRBD1,CASSRDRGNQPQHF,TGTGCCAGCAGCCGGGACAGGGGCAATCAGCCCCAGCATTTT
TRBV5-1,TRBJ2-1,NA,12,NA,CASSVGRNEQFF,TGCGCCAGCAGCGTCGGGAGAAATGAGCAGTTCTTC
TRBV6-5,TRBJ1-5,once,15,NA,CASSYSGGSNQPQHF,TGTGCCAGCAGTTACTCGGGGGGTAGCAATCAGCCCCAGCATTTT
TRBV6-6,TRBJ1-2,NA,15,TRBD1,CASSYGQGHNYGYTF,TGTGCCAGCAGTTATGGACAGGGGCATAACTATGGCTACACCTTC
TRBV7-3,TRBJ2-1,NA,18,TRBD1,CASSRTYATGGSYNEQFF,TGTGCCAGCAGCCGGACTTATGCGACAGGGGGATCCTACAATGAGCAGTTCTTC
TRBV11-3,TRBJ1-3,NA,15,NA,CASSLCESTGNTIYF,TGTGCCAGCAGCTTATGCGAATCAACTGGAAACACCATATATTTT
TRBV7-2,TRBJ2-5,NA,15,TRBD1,CASSRRQGPWETQYF,TGTGCCAGCAGCCGGAGACAGGGGCCTTGGGAGACCCAGTACTTC
TRBV6-6,TRBJ2-7,NA,14,NA,CASRSPGQTYEQYF,TGTGCCAGCAGATCCCCCGGACAGACCTACGAGCAGTACTTC
TRBV15,TRBJ2-5,NA,15,NA,CATSRDATSQETQYF,TGTGCCACCAGCAGAGATGCGACTAGTCAAGAGACCCAGTACTTC
TRBV2,TRBJ1-5,NA,15,TRBD1,CASSKDRNSNQPQHF,TGTGCCAGCAGCAAGGACAGGAATAGCAATCAGCCCCAGCATTTT
TRBV12-3/TRBV12-4,TRBJ2-3,NA,13,NA,CASSLVSPDTQYF,TGTGCCAGCAGTTTAGTTAGTCCAGATACGCAGTATTTT
TRBV3-1/TRBV3-2,TRBJ2-5,once,15,TRBD1,CASSQDLLGGETQYF,TGTGCCAGCAGCCAAGATCTTCTAGGGGGCGAGACCCAGTACTTC
TRBV7-2,TRBJ2-2,NA,15,TRBD2,CASSSGGVNTGELFF,TGTGCCAGCTCTAGCGGGGGGGTTAACACCGGGGAGCTGTTTTTT
TRBV19,TRBJ2-7,NA,15,TRBD1,CASSPRDRGPYEQYF,TGTGCCAGTAGTCCCCGGGACAGGGGGCCCTACGAGCAGTACTTC
TRBV2,TRBJ1-5,NA,15,TRBD1,CASSLIGTAHQPQHF,TGTGCCAGCAGTCTTATCGGGACAGCCCATCAGCCCCAGCATTTT
TRBV7-9,TRBJ2-1,once,15,NA,CASSGRQESYNEQFF,TGTGCCAGCAGCGGTCGACAGGAATCCTACAATGAGCAGTTCTTC
TRBV7-3,TRBJ2-1,once,14,TRBD1,CASSLRGQSSEQFF,TGTGCCAGCAGCTTACGGGGACAGTCGAGTGAGCAGTTCTTC
TRBV30,TRBJ2-3,NA,19,TRBD2,CAWSVLVPGLAVLTDTQYF,TGTGCCTGGAGTGTACTGGTCCCGGGACTAGCGGTTCTCACAGATACGCAGTATTTT
TRBV12-3/TRBV12-4,TRBJ1-2,NA,13,TRBD1,CASTPRGSSGYTF,TGTGCCAGCACCCCCAGGGGGTCTAGTGGCTACACCTTC
TRBV2,TRBJ2-7,NA,14,NA,CASSDRGSSYEQYF,TGTGCCAGCAGTGATCGTGGGAGCTCCTACGAGCAGTACTTC
TRBV15,TRBJ1-3,once,12,NA,CATVQAEETIYF,TGTGCCACCGTACAGGCAGAAGAGACCATATATTTT
TRBV3-1/TRBV3-2,TRBJ2-1,few,12,NA,CASSQGSHEQFF,TGTGCCAGCAGCCAAGGAAGCCATGAGCAGTTCTTC
TRBV5-6,TRBJ1-2,NA,19,TRBD1,CASSLGQGPSYERGHGYTF,TGTGCCAGCAGCTTGGGACAGGGGCCATCCTATGAACGCGGGCATGGCTACACCTTC
TRBV18,TRBJ2-3,once,15,NA,CASSPRSSFTDTQYF,TGTGCCAGCTCACCACGGAGTAGCTTCACAGATACGCAGTATTTT
TRBV7-3,TRBJ2-3,NA,13,TRBD1,CASSRGPEDTQYF,TGTGCCAGCAGCAGGGGGCCCGAAGATACGCAGTATTTT
TRBV9,TRBJ2-3,NA,16,TRBD2,CASSVVTSGGSDTQYF,TGTGCCAGCAGCGTAGTGACTAGCGGGGGATCAGATACGCAGTATTTT
TRBV29-1,TRBJ2-5,NA,13,NA,CSVEVGGQETQYF,TGCAGCGTTGAGGTCGGGGGTCAAGAGACCCAGTACTTC
TRBV6-1,TRBJ1-1,NA,14,NA,CASSDREGRAEAFF,TGTGCCAGCAGTGACAGGGAGGGTAGGGCTGAAGCTTTCTTT
TRBV5-1,TRBJ2-5,NA,13,NA,CASSWDNQETQYF,TGCGCCAGCAGCTGGGACAACCAAGAGACCCAGTACTTC
TRBV6-6,TRBJ1-1,NA,15,NA,CASSAAGGARGEAFF,TGTGCCAGCAGTGCCGCCGGGGGGGCTAGGGGTGAAGCTTTCTTT
TRBV20-1,TRBJ1-2,NA,13,NA,CSASPRGNYGYTF,TGCAGTGCTAGTCCGAGGGGGAACTATGGCTACACCTTC
TRBV19,TRBJ2-7,NA,16,NA,CASSVERMRGTYEQYF,TGTGCCAGTAGTGTCGAAAGAATGAGGGGGACCTACGAGCAGTACTTC
TRBV27,TRBJ2-5,NA,16,TRBD1,CASRPTGARSQETQYF,TGTGCCAGCAGGCCCACAGGGGCCCGCTCCCAAGAGACCCAGTACTTC
TRBV7-6,TRBJ2-5,NA,15,TRBD1,CASSAAGTGGETQYF,TGTGCCAGCAGCGCAGCCGGGACAGGAGGGGAGACCCAGTACTTC
TRBV2,TRBJ2-7,NA,14,NA,CASNTQGKPYEQYF,TGTGCCAGCAATACTCAGGGGAAACCCTACGAGCAGTACTTC
TRBV6-1,TRBJ2-3,NA,15,TRBD2,CASSESTSGTDTQYF,TGTGCCAGCAGTGAATCGACTAGCGGCACAGATACGCAGTATTTT
TRBV7-2,TRBJ2-3,NA,14,TRBD2,CASSPNPGGDTQYF,TGTGCCAGCAGCCCCAACCCGGGAGGAGATACGCAGTATTTT
TRBV9,TRBJ2-2,medium-sized,16,NA,CASSAERGTFTGELFF,TGTGCCAGCAGCGCCGAGAGAGGAACATTCACCGGGGAGCTGTTTTTT
TRBV11-2,TRBJ1-2,NA,15,TRBD1,CASSLRSLTGYGYTF,TGTGCCAGCAGCTTAAGATCCTTGACAGGGTATGGCTACACCTTC
TRBV6-5,TRBJ1-1,once,13,NA,CASRGVMNTEAFF,TGTGCCAGCCGCGGGGTTATGAACACTGAAGCTTTCTTT
TRBV4-2,TRBJ2-7,few,14,TRBD1,CASSPGQDPYEQYF,TGTGCCAGCAGCCCGGGACAGGACCCCTACGAGCAGTACTTC
TRBV5-5,TRBJ2-3,NA,16,TRBD2,CASSSLYGGVTDTQYF,TGTGCCAGCAGCTCTCTCTACGGGGGGGTCACAGATACGCAGTATTTT
TRBV14,TRBJ1-1,NA,13,NA,CASSQGRGTEAFF,TGTGCCAGCAGCCAGGGGAGGGGCACTGAAGCTTTCTTT
TRBV19,TRBJ1-6,NA,14,NA,CASSIPHRGSPLHF,TGTGCCAGTAGTATCCCTCATAGGGGTTCACCCCTCCACTTT